Each of the 14 T cell receptor beta chains below was sequenced from the same sample in a study of cytomegalovirus exposure and HLA in healthy donors. PCR primers comprised 60 Vbeta and 13 Jbeta primers. Measured with immunoSEQ multiplex PCR; TCRdb has only the in-frame clones, and not every one. The sample lists roughly 100,000 clones, approximately 80% occurring once. The sample taken for sequencing was PBMCs. These receptors all stem from a woman aged 40 to 55 in good health and CMV-seronegative.

The chain carries TRBV18 and TRBJ2-1; maybe TRBD2 (7 bases). Germline CDR1 KGHSH, CDR2 LQKENI. V lost 3 bases and J 3 bases, leaving 15 bases between the germline ends. This CDR3 spans 16 amino acids. The chain's CDR3 is CASSPTGGRGYNEQFF. The DNA for the CDR3 is TGTGCCAGCTCACCCACGGGGGGCAGGGGCTACAATGAGCAGTTCTTC.

In its sample, this clone was seen once. The chain links TRBV5-5 to TRBJ1-2, with unresolved D. Trimming took 3 bases from V and 0 from J, leaving 6 bases between them. This CDR3 has 13 residues. In germline, CDR1 is SGHKS, CDR2 YYEKEE (reference sequence). CDR3 residues: CASSWAANYGYTF. As DNA, the CDR3 is TGTGCCAGCAGCTGGGCAGCTAACTATGGCTACACCTTC.

The V and J genes are TRBV27 and TRBJ1-1; D possibly corresponds to TRBD1 (5 bases). CDR1 and CDR2 (germline): MNHEY, SMNVEV (reference sequence). V gave up 5 bases and J gave up 5 bases, with 15 bases separating them. This CDR3 contains 14 residues. CDR3 nucleotides: TGTGCCAGCAGTCCCTTAGGGGTTTTGACTGAAGCTTTCTTT. It yields the protein CASSPLGVLTEAFF.

The chain is built from TRBV15 and TRBJ2-1, with 8 bases identical to TRBD1. Germline V gene data show CDR1 as LNHNV and CDR2 as YYDKDF (reference sequence). CDR3 length: 12 amino acids. The V gene end was trimmed by 6 bases and the J gene end by 8 bases; junction bases not matched to a gene: 3. The CDR3 DNA follows: TGTGCCACCAGTCTCAGGGGGCATGAGCAGTTCTTC. Protein product: CATSLRGHEQFF. Combining the CDR3 with reference TRBV15 and TRBJ2-1 gives the whole variable domain DAMVIQNPRYQVTQFGKPVTLSCSQTLNHNVMYWYQQKSSQAPKLLFHYYDKDFNNEADTPDNFQSRRPNTSFCFLDIRSPGLGDTAMYLCATSLRGHEQFFGPGTRLTVL.

The chain joins TRBV9 to TRBJ2-3; TRBD1 is a possible D gene (6 bases). The V gene's germline CDR1 is SGDLS and CDR2 YYNGEE. The CDR3 totals 15 residues. Between the trimmed V and J ends, which lost 2 bases and 0 bases, there was a span of 10 bases. CDR3: CASSVGQGSTDTQYF. The CDR3 coding sequence is TGTGCCAGCAGCGTTGGTCAGGGGAGCACAGATACGCAGTATTTT.

This clone appeared a single time. The chain employs TRBV9 and TRBJ1-2, with 8 nucleotides matching TRBD1. The CDR3 is 11 amino acids. V was clipped by 7 bases and J by 5 bases; unmatched bases: 1. Germline V CDR1 and CDR2: SGDLS, YYNGEE. In nucleotides, the CDR3 is TGTGCCAGCCGACAGGGGTATGGCTACACCTTC. This codes for CASRQGYGYTF.

V and J are TRBV15 and TRBJ2-3; 7 bases fit TRBD1. The V gene's germline CDR1 is LNHNV and CDR2 YYDKDF (reference sequence). CDR3 length equals 18 residues. The J segment lost 2 bases and the V segment lost 0 bases, leaving 11 bases of the junction unmatched. The CDR3 DNA reads as TGTGCCACCAGCAGAGATTCGGCCGGGACAGAGATCACAGATACGCAGTATTTT. As protein: CATSRDSAGTEITDTQYF.

This chain uses TRBV27 with TRBJ2-1; 8 positions match TRBD2. This CDR3 comprises 17 residues. Germline loops: CDR1 MNHEY, CDR2 SMNVEV (reference sequence). Trimming cost V 6 bases and J 9 bases; bases outside gene matches: 19. CDR3 amino acids: CASSQTQRETSLSEQFF. CDR3 DNA: TGTGCCAGCAGCCAAACACAGCGGGAGACTTCTTTAAGTGAGCAGTTCTTC.

The chain joins TRBV5-4 to TRBJ1-2; D is unresolved. Germline lookup yields CDR1 SGHNT and CDR2 YYREEE (reference sequence). The CDR3 has 15 amino acids. V was cut by 4 bases and J by 5 bases, with 18 bases left in between. The CDR3, as DNA: TGTGCCAGCAGCCTCGCTGGCGGGGAAGTGTATGGCTACACCTTC. Translated, it gives CASSLAGGEVYGYTF.

V gene TRBV4-2 combines with J gene TRBJ2-3; weak D call: TRBD1 (6 bases). Germline lookup yields CDR1 LGHNA and CDR2 YNFKEQ. Trimming stripped 0 bases from V and 2 bases from J, with 12 bases between. The CDR3 totals 16 residues. This chain's CDR3 is CASSQDYGTITDTQYF. For the CDR3, the DNA is TGTGCCAGCAGCCAAGATTACGGGACAATCACAGATACGCAGTATTTT.

The genes are TRBV28 and TRBJ2-7; no clear D. The V gene's germline CDR1 is MDHEN and CDR2 SYDVKM. The CDR3 consists of 14 residues. The V gene lost 8 bases and the J gene lost 4 bases, with 18 bases spanning the gap. CDR3 amino acids: CASVSADEDYEQYF. The CDR3 nucleotides are TGTGCCAGCGTTTCGGCAGATGAGGATTACGAGCAGTACTTC.

This chain connects TRBV5-1 to TRBJ2-2; tentatively, D is TRBD1 (6 bases). The CDR3 is made up of 17 amino acids. V lost 1 base, J lost 5 bases, and 18 bases lay in between. The germline gives CDR1 SGHRS, CDR2 YFSETQ. CDR3 in amino acids: CASSLSQQGTETGELFF. CDR3 in DNA: TGCGCCAGCAGCTTGTCTCAGCAGGGGACGGAAACCGGGGAGCTGTTTTTT. Complete variable domain (other parts from reference TRBV5-1 and TRBJ2-2): KAGVTQTPRYLIKTRGQQVTLSCSPISGHRSVSWYQQTPGQGLQFLFEYFSETQRNKGNFPGRFSGRQFSNSRSEMNVSTLELGDSALYLCASSLSQQGTETGELFFGEGSRLTVL.

V and J are TRBV13 and TRBJ1-2, with a tentative D call TRBD1 (6 bases). The V and J ends lost 1 base and 4 bases respectively, with 10 bases between them. This CDR3 spans 14 amino acids. CDR1 is PRHDT, CDR2 FYEKMQ, per germline (reference sequence). The CDR3 sequence is CASSLVGGVYGYTF. The CDR3, as DNA: TGTGCCAGCAGCTTAGTAGGGGGAGTCTATGGCTACACCTTC.

The chain carries TRBV5-5 and TRBJ1-2; TRBD1 matches 9 bases. Germline V CDR1 and CDR2: SGHKS, YYEKEE (reference sequence). J was trimmed by 4 bases and V by 4 bases; bases with no gene match: 11. CDR3 length: 16 residues. The DNA of the CDR3 is TGTGCCAGCAGCGTGATAACAGGGGGCGTAGGCTATGGCTACACCTTC. This gives the protein CASSVITGGVGYGYTF.